Below are 17 T cell receptor beta chains sequenced from a single sample in a study of chemoradiotherapy in HPV16-positive cancers. TCRdb's table, derived via immunoSEQ multiplex PCR, lists solely in-frame clones and lacks some. This sample carries about 12,000 clones, about three quarters of them seen once, and the ten largest clones take 0.85% to 0.95%. The specimen was collected from a patient who underwent chemoradiotherapy. The receptors originated from a human donor with HPV-associated anogenital cancer.

The chain uses TRBV27 and TRBJ2-7, with 7 nucleotides matching TRBD1. V was clipped by 4 bases and J by 4 bases; unmatched bases: 10. This CDR3 comprises 15 residues. Germline-derived CDR1 and CDR2 are MNHEY and SMNVEV (reference sequence). CDR3 amino acids: CASSSLAGTAYEQYF. Written as DNA, the CDR3 is TGTGCCAGCAGTTCATTAGCCGGGACAGCGTACGAGCAGTACTTC.

This chain uses TRBV7-9 with TRBJ1-2; the match to TRBD1 covers 7 bases. Per the germline V gene, CDR1 is SEHNR and CDR2 is FQNEAQ (reference sequence). V lost 4 bases and J lost 0; bases outside the gene matches: 2. The CDR3 length is 14 residues. This CDR3 is CASSWTGSNYGYTF. The CDR3, as DNA: TGTGCCAGCAGCTGGACAGGTTCTAACTATGGCTACACCTTC.

The CDR3 coding sequence is TGTGCCAGCAGCTTAGCTGGGGGTTCGTACGAGCAGTACTTC. Encoded protein: CASSLAGGSYEQYF. The gene calls are TRBV11-2 and TRBJ2-7, with D perhaps matching TRBD1 or TRBD2 (5 bases each). Germline V lookup: CDR1 SGHAT, CDR2 FQNNGV. V was shortened by 1 base and J by 4 bases, with 11 bases between the two germline ends. The CDR3 sequence is 14 residues long.

The chain recombines TRBV7-2 with TRBJ2-5; 16 nucleotides line up with TRBD2. Germline CDR1 and CDR2: SGHTA and FQGNSA. The V and J ends lost 5 bases and 5 bases, in that order; junction bases with no gene match: 11. This CDR3 has 18 residues. Written as DNA, the CDR3 is TGTGCCAGCAGCCCCTCCGGGACTAGCGGGAGGGTTCGGGAGACCCAGTACTTC. Translating gives CASSPSGTSGRVRETQYF.

The rearrangement links TRBV19 to TRBJ2-1, with 10 bases identical to TRBD1. The ends lost 4 bases at V and 2 bases at J; junction bases unmatched: 5. The CDR3 is 16 amino acids. The germline V gene encodes CDR1 LNHDA and CDR2 SQIVND (reference sequence). The CDR3, as DNA: TGTGCCAGTAGTAATCTTGGGACAGGGGCCTACAATGAGCAGTTCTTC. This gives the protein CASSNLGTGAYNEQFF.

This clone has just one count. The genes are TRBV5-5 and TRBJ2-7; D call uncertain. The V gene's germline CDR1 is SGHKS and CDR2 YYEKEE (reference sequence). This CDR3 has 15 residues. V lost 3 bases, J lost 3 bases, and 16 bases lay in between. This CDR3 reads CASSSPSPRDYEQYF. The CDR3 region has the DNA TGTGCCAGCAGCTCCCCTTCTCCGCGTGACTACGAGCAGTACTTC.

This rearrangement joins TRBV7-3 to TRBJ2-2; maybe TRBD1 (5 bases). This CDR3 contains 16 residues. CDR1 is SGHTA, CDR2 FQGTGA, per germline. With 4 bases removed from V and 0 bases from J, the gap between germline ends came to 12 bases. The chain's CDR3 is CASSSAGQANTGELFF. CDR3 nucleotide sequence: TGTGCCAGCAGCTCCGCAGGACAAGCGAACACCGGGGAGCTGTTTTTT. Using reference TRBV7-3 and TRBJ2-2 for the parts outside the CDR3, the full variable domain is GAGVSQTPSNKVTEKGKYVELRCDPISGHTALYWYRQSLGQGPEFLIYFQGTGAADDSGLPNDRFFAVRPEGSVSTLKIQRTERGDSAVYLCASSSAGQANTGELFFGEGSRLTVL.

This chain's CDR3 is CASSEAGSGEKLFF. The CDR3 DNA sequence: TGTGCCAGCAGTGAAGCAGGGAGCGGTGAAAAACTGTTTTTT. The rearrangement joins TRBV25-1 to TRBJ1-4; a possible D gene is TRBD1 (5 bases). The CDR3 totals 14 residues. V shed 2 bases and J shed 7 bases, with 11 bases lying between them. Looked up from germline, CDR1 is MGHDK and CDR2 is SYGVNS.

The gene calls are TRBV2 and TRBJ2-3; D gene ambiguous. The CDR3 consists of 12 residues. The ends were cut back, 5 bases at V and 0 bases at J, with 3 bases in the middle. Germline CDR1 is SNHLY and CDR2 is FYNNEI. The CDR3 is CASSSSTDTQYF. DNA for the CDR3: TGTGCCAGCAGTTCGAGCACAGATACGCAGTATTTT.

The chain joins TRBV19 to TRBJ2-5; D is unclear. V dropped 4 bases and J dropped 5 bases, with 11 bases sitting between them. Germline V gene lookup returns CDR1 LNHDA and CDR2 SQIVND (reference sequence). The CDR3 runs to 13 residues. As DNA, the CDR3 is TGTGCCAGTAGTACCGATATAGAGGAGACCCAGTACTTC. Amino acid sequence: CASSTDIEETQYF.

The chain links TRBV11-1 to TRBJ2-2; 9 bases are shared with TRBD2. Germline V lookup: CDR1 SGHAT, CDR2 FQDESV (reference sequence). This CDR3 region has 16 residues. V lost 5 bases to trimming and J lost 4 bases; unmatched junction nucleotides: 8. The CDR3 bases are TGTGCCAGCAGCGGAAACATAGCGGGAGCCACCGGGGAGCTGTTTTTT. This codes for CASSGNIAGATGELFF.

Only a few counts were recorded for this clone. This chain connects TRBV19 to TRBJ1-5; D not certain. Germline V gene lookup returns CDR1 LNHDA and CDR2 SQIVND (reference sequence). V lost 5 bases to trimming and J lost 4 bases, with 15 bases between them. This CDR3 has 15 residues. The CDR3 DNA is TGTGCCAGTAGTTTCCAAGACGTAGGGAATCAGCCCCAGCATTTT. This encodes CASSFQDVGNQPQHF. Full variable domain (rest looked up from reference TRBV19 and TRBJ1-5): DGGITQSPKYLFRKEGQNVTLSCEQNLNHDAMYWYRQDPGQGLRLIYYSQIVNDFQKGDIAEGYSVSREKKESFPLTVTSAQKNPTAFYLCASSFQDVGNQPQHFGDGTRLSIL.

This rearrangement joins TRBV11-3 to TRBJ2-1, with D perhaps matching TRBD1 (6 bases). This CDR3 contains 15 residues. In germline, CDR1 is SGHNT, CDR2 YENEEA. Between the trimmed V and J ends, which lost 1 base and 1 base, there was a span of 8 bases. CDR3 coding DNA: TGTGCCAGCAGCTTAGGAGGGGGATCCTACAATGAGCAGTTCTTC. Residues: CASSLGGGSYNEQFF.

The chain employs TRBV19 and TRBJ1-1; D is undetermined. Germline assignment: CDR1 LNHDA and CDR2 SQIVND (reference sequence). The CDR3 loop spans 14 amino acids. V gave up 5 bases and J gave up 4 bases, with 14 bases separating them. The CDR3 nucleotides read TGTGCCAGTAGTGGATCCTGGACGAGCACTGAAGCTTTCTTT. Translating it yields CASSGSWTSTEAFF.

This rearrangement joins TRBV7-9 to TRBJ2-1; D ambiguous. Germline V CDR1 and CDR2: SEHNR, FQNEAQ (reference sequence). This CDR3 is 16 amino acids long. The V end was cut by 6 bases, the J end by 0 bases, with 15 bases between. The CDR3: CASRPKYESSYNEQFF. CDR3 DNA sequence: TGTGCCAGCAGGCCTAAGTACGAGAGCTCCTACAATGAGCAGTTCTTC.

The gene calls are TRBV11-1 and TRBJ2-3, with D unresolved. V was cut by 7 bases and J by 0 bases, with 17 bases left in between. CDR1 and CDR2 (germline): SGHAT, FQDESV (reference sequence). The CDR3 length is 16 residues. The CDR3 protein is CASNPKDGASTDTQYF. CDR3 nucleotide sequence: TGTGCCAGCAACCCGAAGGACGGAGCTAGCACAGATACGCAGTATTTT. The full variable domain, rest sourced from reference TRBV11-1 and TRBJ2-3, is EAEVAQSPRYKITEKSQAVAFWCDPISGHATLYWYRQILGQGPELLVQFQDESVVDDSQLPKDRFSAERLKGVDSTLKIQPAELGDSAMYLCASNPKDGASTDTQYFGPGTRLTVL.

The chain carries TRBV27 and TRBJ2-1; 9 nucleotides align to TRBD1. CDR1 and CDR2 from the germline V gene are MNHEY and SMNVEV (reference sequence). This CDR3 region has 15 residues. Unmatched junction bases numbered 4, after V lost 2 bases and J lost 5 bases. The CDR3 coding sequence is TGTGCCAGCAGTTTAGTACAGGGGGCGGACAATGAGCAGTTCTTC. Translating it yields CASSLVQGADNEQFF.